A selection of T cell receptor beta chains follows, all from one sample in a study of shared clonotypes between healthy human individuals. Method: immunoSEQ multiplex PCR; TCRdb's copy keeps in-frame clones and lacks some. The sample carries some 800,000 clones, nearly 95% recorded once. Sequencing was carried out using naive CD8+ T cells sorted from blood. Every receptor here comes from a man younger than 45 in good health. Both conserved end residues are part of each CDR3. D genes are given only for firm matches. Clone size, where shown, is once, few, many, or a class for clones that have expanded.

clone size	D gene	J gene	V gene	CDR3 protein	CDR3 DNA
-	-	TRBJ2-4	TRBV5-8	CASSKYTGTFENIQYF	TGTGCCAGCAGCAAATACACCGGGACGTTTGAAAACATTCAGTACTTC
-	-	TRBJ2-3	TRBV7-7	CASSPGTLITDTQYF	TGTGCTAGCAGCCCAGGGACACTCATCACAGATACGCAGTATTTT
-	-	TRBJ2-5	TRBV7-6	CASRRIGMWETQYF	TGTGCCAGCAGGCGAATCGGGATGTGGGAGACCCAGTACTTC
once	TRBD1	TRBJ1-4	TRBV27	CASSPGTGLEEKLFF	TGTGCCAGCAGTCCGGGGACAGGGTTGGAAGAAAAACTGTTTTTT
-	-	TRBJ2-1	TRBV6-5	CASSYHLGDGGNEQFF	TGTGCCAGCAGTTACCACCTAGGGGACGGGGGCAATGAGCAGTTCTTC
-	-	TRBJ2-7	TRBV27	CASSLPGGLYEQYF	TGTGCCAGCAGTTTACCCGGGGGCCTCTACGAGCAGTACTTC
few	TRBD2	TRBJ2-7	TRBV27	CASSSQREGIHEQYF	TGTGCCAGCAGTTCCCAGCGGGAGGGCATCCACGAGCAGTACTTC
-	TRBD2	TRBJ2-7	TRBV4-2	CASSLSRREVYEQYF	TGTGCCAGCAGCCTGTCGCGGCGGGAGGTCTACGAGCAGTACTTC
-	-	TRBJ2-7	TRBV27	CATRTDSPYEQYF	TGTGCCACCCGTACCGACAGTCCCTACGAGCAGTACTTC
once	-	TRBJ2-3	TRBV10-1	CASSEDPKDDTDTQYF	TGCGCCAGCAGTGAGGACCCCAAGGACGACACAGATACGCAGTATTTT
-	TRBD1	TRBJ2-7	TRBV9	CASSVDGTETYEQYF	TGTGCCAGCAGCGTAGACGGGACAGAGACCTACGAGCAGTACTTC
-	-	TRBJ2-7	TRBV6-1	CASSAKRYEQYF	TGTGCCAGCAGTGCTAAACGGTACGAGCAGTACTTC
-	-	TRBJ2-4	TRBV11-2	CASSLGIRGDKNIQYF	TGTGCCAGCAGCTTAGGGATAAGGGGGGACAAAAACATTCAGTACTTC
-	-	TRBJ1-2	TRBV18	CASSPGGGLAYGYTF	TGTGCCAGCTCACCAGGAGGGGGGCTTGCCTATGGCTACACCTTC
-	-	TRBJ1-5	TRBV28	CASSLSVGYSNQPQHF	TGTGCCAGCAGTTTAAGTGTGGGGTATAGCAATCAGCCCCAGCATTTT
-	TRBD1	TRBJ2-7	TRBV10-3	CAISDRDRGHEQYF	TGTGCCATCAGTGACCGGGACAGGGGTCATGAGCAGTACTTC
-	-	TRBJ2-2	TRBV9	CASSVGGGTGELFF	TGTGCCAGCAGCGTAGGAGGTGGTACCGGGGAGCTGTTTTTT